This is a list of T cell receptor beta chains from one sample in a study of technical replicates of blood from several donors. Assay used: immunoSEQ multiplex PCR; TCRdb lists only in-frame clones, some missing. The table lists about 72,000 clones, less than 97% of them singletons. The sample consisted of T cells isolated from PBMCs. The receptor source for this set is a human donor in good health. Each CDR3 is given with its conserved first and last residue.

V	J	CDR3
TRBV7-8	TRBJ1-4	CASSLGRVGPKLFF
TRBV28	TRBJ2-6	CASSFEGKGANVLTF
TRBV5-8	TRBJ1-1	CASFQGGTEAFF
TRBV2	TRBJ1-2	CASSAGQHFGYGYTF
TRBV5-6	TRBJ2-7	CASTIGTSAYEQYF
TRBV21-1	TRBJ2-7	CASSVRGRDEQYF
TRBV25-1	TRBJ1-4	CASTPAPGANEKLFF
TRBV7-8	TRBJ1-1	CASSTETTIAFF
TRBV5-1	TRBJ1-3	CASSWSESTGENTIYF
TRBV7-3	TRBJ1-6	CASSPNRNSPLHF
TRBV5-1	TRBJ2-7	CASSFTGGYNEQYF
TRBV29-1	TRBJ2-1	CSGGQMSYNEQFF
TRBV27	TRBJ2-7	CASSLFGTGSNEQYF
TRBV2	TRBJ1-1	CASRDNLNTEAFF
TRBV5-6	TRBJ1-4	CASRQGYRAVSTNEKLFF
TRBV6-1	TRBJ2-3	CASSDGVGNTWDTQYF
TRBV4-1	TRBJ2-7	CASSRLDPLATRYEQYF
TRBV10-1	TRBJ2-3	CASGSGGTDTQYF
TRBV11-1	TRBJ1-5	CASSLSGLTYQPQHF
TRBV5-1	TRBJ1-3	CASSLQGDTIYF
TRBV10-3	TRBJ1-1	CAISDRQGNTEAFF
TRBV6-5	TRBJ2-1	CASSYGGGRIGGEQFF
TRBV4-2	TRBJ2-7	CASSAREGTYEQYF
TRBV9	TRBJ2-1	CASSVAGARSSYNEQFF
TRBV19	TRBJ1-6	CAQGTPLHF
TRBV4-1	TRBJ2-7	CASSQGVGLARNEQYF
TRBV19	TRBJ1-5	CASRGQGNQPQHF
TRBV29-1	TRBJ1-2	CSVERDRGYGYTF
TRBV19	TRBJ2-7	CASSAAGGYEQYF
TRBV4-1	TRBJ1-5	CASRRGGGRGQPQHF
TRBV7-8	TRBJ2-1	CASSLGEHNEQFF
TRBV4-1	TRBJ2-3	CASSRLRASGDTQYF
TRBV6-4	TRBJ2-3	CASSDSGGADTQYF
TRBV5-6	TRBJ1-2	CASSLGPSGYGYTF
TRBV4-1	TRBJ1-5	CASSQDLRQDQPQHF
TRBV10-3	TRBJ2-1	CAISRLAGGNEQFF
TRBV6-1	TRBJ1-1	CASSEGQGNTEAFF
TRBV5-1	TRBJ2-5	CASSLRTGHRETQYF
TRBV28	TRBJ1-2	CASSLSGSGYTF
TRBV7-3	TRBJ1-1	CASSLTGGMNTEAFF